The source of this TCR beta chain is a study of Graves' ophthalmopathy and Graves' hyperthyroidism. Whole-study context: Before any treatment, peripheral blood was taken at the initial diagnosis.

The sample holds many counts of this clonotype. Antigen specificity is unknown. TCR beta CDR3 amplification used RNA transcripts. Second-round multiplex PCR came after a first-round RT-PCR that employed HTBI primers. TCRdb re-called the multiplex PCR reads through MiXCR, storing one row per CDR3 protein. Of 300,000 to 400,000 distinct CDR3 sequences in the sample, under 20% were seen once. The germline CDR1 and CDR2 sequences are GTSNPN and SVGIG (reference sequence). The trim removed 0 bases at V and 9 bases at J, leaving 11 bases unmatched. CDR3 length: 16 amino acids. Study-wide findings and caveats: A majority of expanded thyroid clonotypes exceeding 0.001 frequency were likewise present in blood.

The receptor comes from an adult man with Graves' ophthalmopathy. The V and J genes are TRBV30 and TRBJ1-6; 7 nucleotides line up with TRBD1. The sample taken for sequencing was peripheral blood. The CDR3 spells CAWSVLEGARFSPLHF. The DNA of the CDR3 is TGTGCCTGGAGTGTGTTAGAGGGGGCGAGATTTTCACCCCTCCACTTT. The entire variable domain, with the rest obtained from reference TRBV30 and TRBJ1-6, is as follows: SQTIHQWPATLVQPVGSPLSLECTVEGTSNPNLYWYRQAAGRGLQLLFYSVGIGQISSEVPQNLSASRPQDRQFILSSKKLLLSDSGFYLCAWSVLEGARFSPLHFGNGTRLTVT.